The T cell receptor beta chain under discussion was sequenced for a study of beta chain features in type 1 diabetes. Study results and limitations: TCRB CDR3 length was moderately but significantly reduced in all four CD4+ subsets of Type 1 diabetes patients.

V was pared by 5 bases and J by 6 bases, with 19 bases between. CDR3 length equals 15 residues. CDR1 and CDR2 from the germline V gene are SGHTA and FQGNSA. As every portion of the isolated RNA was reverse transcribed, the sequencing read expressed TCRB transcripts. Method: immunoSEQ multiplex PCR; TCRdb's copy keeps in-frame clones and lacks some. This table has 600,000 to 750,000 clones, around 12% appearing once. This clone showed up just a few times. As yet, its antigen is unknown. The gene calls are TRBV7-2 and TRBJ1-2; no clear D. Material: naive CD4+ T cells from blood. This receptor was obtained from a man younger than 45 with type 1 diabetes. CDR3 sequence reads: CASSPLYQLANGYTF. The CDR3 coding sequence is TGTGCCAGCAGCCCCCTCTATCAATTGGCTAATGGCTACACCTTC.